This T cell receptor beta chain was documented in a study of cytomegalovirus exposure and HLA in healthy donors. Across the study: Genotyping of under 500 donors showed that 70% to 90% belonged to the Caucasian-associated ancestry cluster.

Germline V gene sequence: CDR1 WNHNN, CDR2 SYGVQD (reference sequence). This CDR3 is built from 16 residues. V shed 8 bases, J shed 5 bases, and the junction held 9 bases outside the gene matches. To note about this clone: Its cognate antigen is unknown.

Vbeta (60) and Jbeta (13) primers were used in the PCR. The table came from immunoSEQ multiplex PCR; TCRdb's copy has only in-frame clones and leaves some out. The table includes some 180,000 clones, about 80% detected once. Study outcomes and limitations: Both high specificity and high sensitivity reportedly marked the classifier's diagnosis of cytomegalovirus status. Researchers counted around 180 TCR beta chains as cytomegalovirus-associated. Certain sequence variants were highly shared and formed a cluster, and this cluster was likely a sequencing artifact.

V and J are TRBV10-1 and TRBJ2-2; 12 nucleotides agree with TRBD2. The sequence was collected from a woman under 40 in good health and CMV-seropositive. The sample taken for sequencing was PBMCs. The CDR3: CASSLRTSGETGELFF. For the CDR3, the DNA is TGCGCCAGCTCCTTGAGGACTAGCGGGGAGACCGGGGAGCTGTTTTTT.